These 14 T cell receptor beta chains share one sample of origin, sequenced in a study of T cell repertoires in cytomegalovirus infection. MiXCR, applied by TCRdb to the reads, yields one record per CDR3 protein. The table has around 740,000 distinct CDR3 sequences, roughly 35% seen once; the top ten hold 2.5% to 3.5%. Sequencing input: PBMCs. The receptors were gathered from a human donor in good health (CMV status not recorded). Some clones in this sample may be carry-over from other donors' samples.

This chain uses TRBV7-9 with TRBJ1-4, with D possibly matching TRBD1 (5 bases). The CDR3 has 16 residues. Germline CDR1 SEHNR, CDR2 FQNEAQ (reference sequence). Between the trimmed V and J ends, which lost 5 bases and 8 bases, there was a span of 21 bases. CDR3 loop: CASSGRGERNGEKLFF. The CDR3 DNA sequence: TGTGCCAGCAGCGGACGGGGCGAGAGAAACGGGGAAAAACTGTTTTTT.

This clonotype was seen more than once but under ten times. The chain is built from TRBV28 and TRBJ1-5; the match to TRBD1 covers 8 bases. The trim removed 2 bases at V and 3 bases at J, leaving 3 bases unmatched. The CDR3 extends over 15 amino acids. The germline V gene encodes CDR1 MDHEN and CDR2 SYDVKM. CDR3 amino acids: CASSLQGANNQPQHF. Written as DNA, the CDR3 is TGTGCCAGCAGTTTACAGGGGGCGAACAATCAGCCCCAGCATTTT.

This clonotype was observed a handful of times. The chain's CDR3 is CASSSEGAGPYGYTF. CDR3 bases: TGTGCCAGCAGCTCCGAGGGTGCCGGGCCCTATGGCTACACCTTC. The chain is built from TRBV11-2 and TRBJ1-2, with D unresolved. CDR1 is SGHAT, CDR2 FQNNGV, per germline. The CDR3 covers 15 residues. Between the trimmed V and J ends, which lost 4 bases and 4 bases, there was a span of 16 bases.

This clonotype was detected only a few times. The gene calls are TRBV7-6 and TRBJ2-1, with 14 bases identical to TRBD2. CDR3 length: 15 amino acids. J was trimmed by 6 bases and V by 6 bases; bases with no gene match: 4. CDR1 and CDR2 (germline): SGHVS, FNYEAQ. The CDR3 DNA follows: TGTGCCAGCAGTTGGGGACTAGCGGGAGCCAATGAGCAGTTCTTC. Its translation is CASSWGLAGANEQFF. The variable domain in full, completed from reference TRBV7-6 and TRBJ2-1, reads GAGVSQSPRYKVTKRGQDVALRCDPISGHVSLYWYRQALGQGPEFLTYFNYEAQQDKSGLPNDRFSAERPEGSISTLTIQRTEQRDSAMYRCASSWGLAGANEQFFGPGTRLTVL.

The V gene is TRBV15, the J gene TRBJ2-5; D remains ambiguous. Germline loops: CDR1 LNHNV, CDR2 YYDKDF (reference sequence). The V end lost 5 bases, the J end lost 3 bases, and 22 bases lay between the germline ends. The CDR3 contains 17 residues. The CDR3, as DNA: TGTGCCACCAGCCCCCGACGGAATTCAAAAGTCGAAGAGACCCAGTACTTC. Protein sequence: CATSPRRNSKVEETQYF. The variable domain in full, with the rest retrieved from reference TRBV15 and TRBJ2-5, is DAMVIQNPRYQVTQFGKPVTLSCSQTLNHNVMYWYQQKSSQAPKLLFHYYDKDFNNEADTPDNFQSRRPNTSFCFLDIRSPGLGDTAMYLCATSPRRNSKVEETQYFGPGTRLLVL.

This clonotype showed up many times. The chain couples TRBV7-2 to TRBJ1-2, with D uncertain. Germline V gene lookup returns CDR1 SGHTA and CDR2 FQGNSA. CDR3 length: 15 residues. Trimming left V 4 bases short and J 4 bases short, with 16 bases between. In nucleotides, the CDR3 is TGTGCCAGCAGCTCCAGCCGCATCGGAACCTATGGCTACACCTTC. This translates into CASSSSRIGTYGYTF.

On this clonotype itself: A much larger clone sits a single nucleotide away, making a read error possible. This CDR3 is CASSTKPYNVQFF. The CDR3 nucleotides are TGTGCCAGCAGCACGAAGCCTTACAATGTGCAGTTCTTC. This chain links TRBV2 with TRBJ2-1; D gene ambiguous. The CDR3 has 13 residues. From germline, CDR1 is SNHLY and CDR2 FYNNEI.

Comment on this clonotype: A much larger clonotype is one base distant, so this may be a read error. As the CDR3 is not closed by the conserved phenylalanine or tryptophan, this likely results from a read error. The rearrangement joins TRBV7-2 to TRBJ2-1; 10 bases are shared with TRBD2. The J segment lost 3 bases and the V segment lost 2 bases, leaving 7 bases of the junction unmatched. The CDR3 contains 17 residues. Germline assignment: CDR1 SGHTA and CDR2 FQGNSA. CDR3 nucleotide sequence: TGTGCCAGCAGCTTACCGAGCGGGAGGGCGCTCTACAATGAGCAGTTCTTA. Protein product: CASSLPSGRALYNEQFL.

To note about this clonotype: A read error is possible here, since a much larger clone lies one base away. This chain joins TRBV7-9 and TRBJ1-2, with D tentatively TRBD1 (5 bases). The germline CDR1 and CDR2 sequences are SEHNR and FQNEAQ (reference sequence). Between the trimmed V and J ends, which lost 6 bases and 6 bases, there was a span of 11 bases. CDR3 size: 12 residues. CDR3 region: CASRRDVDGYTF. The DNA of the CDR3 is TGTGCCAGCAGAAGGGACGTCGATGGCTACACCTTC.

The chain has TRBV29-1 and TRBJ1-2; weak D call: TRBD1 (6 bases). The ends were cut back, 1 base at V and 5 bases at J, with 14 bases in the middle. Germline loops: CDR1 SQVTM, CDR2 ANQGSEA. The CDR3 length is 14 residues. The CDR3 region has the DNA TGCAGCGTTGAAGTCGGCAGGGGAATATATGGCTACACCTTC. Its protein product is CSVEVGRGIYGYTF.

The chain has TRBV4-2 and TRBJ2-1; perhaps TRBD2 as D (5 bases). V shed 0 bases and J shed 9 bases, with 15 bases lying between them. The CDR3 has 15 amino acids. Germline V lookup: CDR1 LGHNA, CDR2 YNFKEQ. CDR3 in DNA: TGTGCCAGCAGCCAAGATTTCCCGGGGAAGGGTGAGCAGTTCTTC. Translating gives CASSQDFPGKGEQFF.

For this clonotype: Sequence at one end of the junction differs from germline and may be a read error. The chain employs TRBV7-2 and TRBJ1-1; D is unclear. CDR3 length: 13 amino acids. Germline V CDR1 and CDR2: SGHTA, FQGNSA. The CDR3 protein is CARSSYRNTESFF. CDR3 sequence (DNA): TGTGCCAGAAGCTCTTATAGGAACACTGAATCTTTCTTT.

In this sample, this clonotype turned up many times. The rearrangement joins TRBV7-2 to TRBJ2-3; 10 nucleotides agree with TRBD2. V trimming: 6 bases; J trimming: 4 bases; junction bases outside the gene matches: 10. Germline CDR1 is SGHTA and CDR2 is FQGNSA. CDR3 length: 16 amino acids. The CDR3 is CASRKTSGLFADTQYF. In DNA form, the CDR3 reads TGTGCCAGCAGGAAGACTAGCGGGTTGTTCGCAGATACGCAGTATTTT. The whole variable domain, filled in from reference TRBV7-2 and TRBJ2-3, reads GAGVSQSPSNKVTEKGKDVELRCDPISGHTALYWYRQSLGQGLEFLIYFQGNSAPDKSGLPSDRFSAERTGGSVSTLTIQRTQQEDSAVYLCASRKTSGLFADTQYFGPGTRLTVL.

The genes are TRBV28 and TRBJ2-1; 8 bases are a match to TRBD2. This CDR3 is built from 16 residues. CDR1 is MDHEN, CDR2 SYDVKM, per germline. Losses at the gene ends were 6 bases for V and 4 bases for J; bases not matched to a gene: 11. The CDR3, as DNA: TGTGCCAGCAGCCTTCGGGGGGGAGTTAAGTACAATGAGCAGTTCTTC. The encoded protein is CASSLRGGVKYNEQFF.